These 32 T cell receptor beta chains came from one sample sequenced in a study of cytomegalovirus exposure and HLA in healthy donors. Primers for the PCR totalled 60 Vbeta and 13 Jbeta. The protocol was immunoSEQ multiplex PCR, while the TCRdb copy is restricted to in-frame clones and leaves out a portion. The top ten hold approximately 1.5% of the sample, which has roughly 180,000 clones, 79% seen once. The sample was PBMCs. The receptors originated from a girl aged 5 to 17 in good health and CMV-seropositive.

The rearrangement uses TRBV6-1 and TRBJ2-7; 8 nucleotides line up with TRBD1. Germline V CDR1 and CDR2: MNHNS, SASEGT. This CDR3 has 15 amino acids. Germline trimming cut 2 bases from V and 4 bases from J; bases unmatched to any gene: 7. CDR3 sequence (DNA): TGTGCCAGCAGTGAAAGAACAGGGGGGTTATACGAGCAGTACTTC. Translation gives CASSERTGGLYEQYF.

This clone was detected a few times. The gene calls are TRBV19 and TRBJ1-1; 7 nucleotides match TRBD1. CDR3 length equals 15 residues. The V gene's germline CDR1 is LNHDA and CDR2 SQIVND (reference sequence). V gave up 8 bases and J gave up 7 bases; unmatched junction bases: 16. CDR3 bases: TGTGCCAGTTTTGGACTTTCGAGGGGGCCAGGTGAAGCTTTCTTT. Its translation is CASFGLSRGPGEAFF. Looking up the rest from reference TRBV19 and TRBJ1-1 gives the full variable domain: DGGITQSPKYLFRKEGQNVTLSCEQNLNHDAMYWYRQDPGQGLRLIYYSQIVNDFQKGDIAEGYSVSREKKESFPLTVTSAQKNPTAFYLCASFGLSRGPGEAFFGQGTRLTVV.

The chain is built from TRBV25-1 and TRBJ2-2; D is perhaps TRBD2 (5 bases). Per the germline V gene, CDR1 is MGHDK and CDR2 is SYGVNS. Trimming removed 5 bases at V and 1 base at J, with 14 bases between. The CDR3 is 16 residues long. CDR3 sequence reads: CASSRAGRQNTGELFF. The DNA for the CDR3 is TGTGCCAGCAGTCGGGCGGGTAGACAGAACACCGGGGAGCTGTTTTTT.

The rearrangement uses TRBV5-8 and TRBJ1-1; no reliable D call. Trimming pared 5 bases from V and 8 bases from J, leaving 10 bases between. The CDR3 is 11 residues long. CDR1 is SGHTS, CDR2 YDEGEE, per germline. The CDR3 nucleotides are TGTGCCAGCAGAGTCTTTGGCGAAGCTTTCTTT. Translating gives CASRVFGEAFF.

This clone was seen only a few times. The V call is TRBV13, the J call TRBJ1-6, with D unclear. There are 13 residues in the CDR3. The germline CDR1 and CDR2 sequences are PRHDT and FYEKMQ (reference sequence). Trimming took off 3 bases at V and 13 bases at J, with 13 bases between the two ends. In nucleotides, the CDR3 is TGTGCCAGCAGCTTGTCTAGTAAGTCTCCCCTCCACTTT. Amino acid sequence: CASSLSSKSPLHF. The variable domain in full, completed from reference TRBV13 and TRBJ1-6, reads AAGVIQSPRHLIKEKRETATLKCYPIPRHDTVYWYQQGPGQDPQFLISFYEKMQSDKGSIPDRFSAQQFSDYHSELNMSSLELGDSALYFCASSLSSKSPLHFGNGTRLTVT.

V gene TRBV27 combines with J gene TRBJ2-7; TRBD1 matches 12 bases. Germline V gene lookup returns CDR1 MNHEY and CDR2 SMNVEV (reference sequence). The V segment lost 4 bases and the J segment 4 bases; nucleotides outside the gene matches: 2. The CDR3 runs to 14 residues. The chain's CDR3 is CASSWGQGAYEQYF. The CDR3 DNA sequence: TGTGCCAGCAGTTGGGGACAGGGGGCTTACGAGCAGTACTTC.

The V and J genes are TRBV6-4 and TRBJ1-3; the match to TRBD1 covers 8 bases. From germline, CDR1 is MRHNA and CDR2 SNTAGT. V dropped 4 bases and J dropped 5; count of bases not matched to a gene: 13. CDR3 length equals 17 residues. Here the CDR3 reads CASSGGVQGGNRNTIYF. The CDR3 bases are TGTGCCAGCAGTGGCGGAGTACAGGGGGGAAACAGAAACACCATATATTTT.

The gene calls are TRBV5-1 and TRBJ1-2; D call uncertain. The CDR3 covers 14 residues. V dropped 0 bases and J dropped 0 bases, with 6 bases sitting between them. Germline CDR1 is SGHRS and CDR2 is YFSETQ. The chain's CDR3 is CASSLGQANYGYTF. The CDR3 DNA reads TGCGCCAGCAGCTTGGGCCAGGCTAACTATGGCTACACCTTC. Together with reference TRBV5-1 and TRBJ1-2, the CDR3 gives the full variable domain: KAGVTQTPRYLIKTRGQQVTLSCSPISGHRSVSWYQQTPGQGLQFLFEYFSETQRNKGNFPGRFSGRQFSNSRSEMNVSTLELGDSALYLCASSLGQANYGYTFGSGTRLTVV.

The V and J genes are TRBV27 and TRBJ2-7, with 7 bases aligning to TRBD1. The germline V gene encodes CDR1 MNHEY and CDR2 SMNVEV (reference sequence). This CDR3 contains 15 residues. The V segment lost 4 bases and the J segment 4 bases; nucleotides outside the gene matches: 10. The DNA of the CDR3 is TGTGCCAGCAGTTCCCCACAGGGGACGAAGTACGAGCAGTACTTC. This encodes CASSSPQGTKYEQYF.

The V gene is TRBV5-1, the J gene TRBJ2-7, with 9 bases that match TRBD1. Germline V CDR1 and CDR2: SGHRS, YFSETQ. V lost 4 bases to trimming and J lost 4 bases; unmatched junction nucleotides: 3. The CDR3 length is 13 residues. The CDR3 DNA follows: TGCGCCAGCAGCCGCGACAGGGGGTACGAGCAGTACTTC. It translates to CASSRDRGYEQYF.

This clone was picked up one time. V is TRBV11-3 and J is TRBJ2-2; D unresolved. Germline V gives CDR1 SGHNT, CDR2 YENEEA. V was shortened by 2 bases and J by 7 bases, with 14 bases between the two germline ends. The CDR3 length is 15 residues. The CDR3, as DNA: TGTGCCAGCAGCTTATACCCGACTGTCCTCGGGGAGCTGTTTTTT. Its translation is CASSLYPTVLGELFF.

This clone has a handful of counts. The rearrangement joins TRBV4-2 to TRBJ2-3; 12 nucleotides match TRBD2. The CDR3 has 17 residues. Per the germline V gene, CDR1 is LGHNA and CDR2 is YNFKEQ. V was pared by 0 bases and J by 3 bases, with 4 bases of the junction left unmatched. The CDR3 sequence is CASSQEVLAGGTDTQYF. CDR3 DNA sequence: TGTGCCAGCAGCCAAGAAGTACTAGCGGGGGGTACAGATACGCAGTATTTT.

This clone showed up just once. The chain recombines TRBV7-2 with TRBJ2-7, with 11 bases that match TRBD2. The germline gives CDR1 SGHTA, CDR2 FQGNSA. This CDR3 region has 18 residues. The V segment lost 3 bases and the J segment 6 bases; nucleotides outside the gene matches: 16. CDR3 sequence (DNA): TGTGCCAGCAGCTTGAGGTCTAGCGGGGGGCGGGCTCTACCCGAGCAGTACTTC. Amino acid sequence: CASSLRSSGGRALPEQYF.

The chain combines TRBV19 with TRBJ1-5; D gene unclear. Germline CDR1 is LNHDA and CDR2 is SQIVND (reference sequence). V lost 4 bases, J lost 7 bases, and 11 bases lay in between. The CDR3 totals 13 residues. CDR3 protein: CASSSTTIQPQHF. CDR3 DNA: TGTGCCAGTAGTAGCACAACGATACAGCCCCAGCATTTT.

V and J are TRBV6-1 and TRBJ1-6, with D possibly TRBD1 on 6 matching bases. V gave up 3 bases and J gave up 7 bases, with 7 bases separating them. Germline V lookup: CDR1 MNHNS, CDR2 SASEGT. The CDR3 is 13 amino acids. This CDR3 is CASSEGANSPLHF. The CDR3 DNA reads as TGTGCCAGCAGTGAGGGGGCGAATTCACCCCTCCACTTT.

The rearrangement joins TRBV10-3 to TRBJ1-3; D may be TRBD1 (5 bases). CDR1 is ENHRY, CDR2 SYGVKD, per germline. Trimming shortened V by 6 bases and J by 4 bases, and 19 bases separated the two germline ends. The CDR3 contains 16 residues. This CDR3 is CAISHGTASPGNTIYF. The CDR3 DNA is TGTGCCATCAGCCACGGGACTGCGAGTCCCGGAAACACCATATATTTT.

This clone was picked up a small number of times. The CDR3 DNA reads TGTGCCAGCAGCCAAGAATTTGAGGGGACAGGGCACACCGGGGAGCTGTTTTTT. Amino acid sequence: CASSQEFEGTGHTGELFF. The genes are TRBV4-2 and TRBJ2-2; TRBD1 agrees at 9 bases. J was trimmed by 3 bases and V by 0 bases; bases with no gene match: 8. In germline, CDR1 is LGHNA, CDR2 YNFKEQ. This CDR3 region has 18 residues.

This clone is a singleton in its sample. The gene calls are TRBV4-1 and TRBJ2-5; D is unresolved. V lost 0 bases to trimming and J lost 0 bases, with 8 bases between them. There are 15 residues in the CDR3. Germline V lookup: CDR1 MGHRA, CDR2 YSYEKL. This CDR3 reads CASSQDRTNQETQYF. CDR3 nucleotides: TGCGCCAGCAGCCAAGATCGTACTAACCAAGAGACCCAGTACTTC.

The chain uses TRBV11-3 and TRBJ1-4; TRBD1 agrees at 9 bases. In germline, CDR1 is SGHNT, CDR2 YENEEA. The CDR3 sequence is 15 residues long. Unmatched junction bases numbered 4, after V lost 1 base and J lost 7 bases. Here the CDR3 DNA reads TGTGCCAGCAGCTTAGGGGACAGGGAAGGTGAAAAACTGTTTTTT. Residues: CASSLGDREGEKLFF.

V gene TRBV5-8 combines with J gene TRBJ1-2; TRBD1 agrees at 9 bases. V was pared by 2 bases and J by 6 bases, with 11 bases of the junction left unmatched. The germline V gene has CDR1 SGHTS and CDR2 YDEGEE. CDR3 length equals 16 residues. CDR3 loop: CASSLFYRGPSDGYTF. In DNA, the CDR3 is TGTGCCAGCAGCTTATTCTACAGGGGGCCCTCTGATGGCTACACCTTC.

The CDR3 bases are TGCGCCAGCAGCCCTATCAGGGACCAAGAGACCCAGTACTTC. Protein product: CASSPIRDQETQYF. This chain connects TRBV4-1 to TRBJ2-5; tentative D call: TRBD1 (5 bases). The CDR3 consists of 14 residues. V gave up 4 bases and J gave up 0 bases, with 9 bases separating them. Germline V gene sequence: CDR1 MGHRA, CDR2 YSYEKL.

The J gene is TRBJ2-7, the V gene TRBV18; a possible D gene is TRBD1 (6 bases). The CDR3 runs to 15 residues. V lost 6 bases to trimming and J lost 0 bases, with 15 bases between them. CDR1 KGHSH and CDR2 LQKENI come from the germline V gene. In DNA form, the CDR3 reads TGTGCCAGCTCGCGCGGACAGCCTTCCTCCTACGAGCAGTACTTC. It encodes CASSRGQPSSYEQYF.

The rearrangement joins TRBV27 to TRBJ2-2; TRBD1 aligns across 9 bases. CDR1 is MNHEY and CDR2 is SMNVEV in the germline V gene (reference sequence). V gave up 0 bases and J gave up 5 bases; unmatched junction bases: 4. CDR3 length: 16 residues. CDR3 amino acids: CASSLSGTGRTGELFF. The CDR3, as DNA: TGTGCCAGCAGTTTATCTGGGACAGGGCGGACCGGGGAGCTGTTTTTT.

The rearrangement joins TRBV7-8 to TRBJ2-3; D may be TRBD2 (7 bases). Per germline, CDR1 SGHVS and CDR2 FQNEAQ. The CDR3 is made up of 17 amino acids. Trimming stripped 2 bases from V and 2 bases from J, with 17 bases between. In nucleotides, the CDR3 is TGTGCCAGCAGCTTAAATCGGGGGGCCAGTTCCACAGATACGCAGTATTTT. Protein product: CASSLNRGASSTDTQYF.

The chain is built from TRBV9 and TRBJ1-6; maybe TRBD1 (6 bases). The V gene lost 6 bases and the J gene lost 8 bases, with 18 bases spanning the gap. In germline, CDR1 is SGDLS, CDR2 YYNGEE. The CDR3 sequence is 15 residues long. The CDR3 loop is CASNKGGPKDSPLHF. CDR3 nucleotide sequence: TGTGCCAGCAACAAAGGGGGACCTAAGGATTCACCCCTCCACTTT.

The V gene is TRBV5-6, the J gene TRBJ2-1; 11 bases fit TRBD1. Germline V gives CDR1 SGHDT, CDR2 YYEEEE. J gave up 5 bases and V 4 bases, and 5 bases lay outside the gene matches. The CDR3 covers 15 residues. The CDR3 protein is CASSPDRGLNNEQFF. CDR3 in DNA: TGTGCCAGCAGCCCGGACAGGGGGCTTAACAATGAGCAGTTCTTC. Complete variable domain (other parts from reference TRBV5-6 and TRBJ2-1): DAGVTQSPTHLIKTRGQQVTLRCSPKSGHDTVSWYQQALGQGPQFIFQYYEEEERQRGNFPDRFSGHQFPNYSSELNVNALLLGDSALYLCASSPDRGLNNEQFFGPGTRLTVL.

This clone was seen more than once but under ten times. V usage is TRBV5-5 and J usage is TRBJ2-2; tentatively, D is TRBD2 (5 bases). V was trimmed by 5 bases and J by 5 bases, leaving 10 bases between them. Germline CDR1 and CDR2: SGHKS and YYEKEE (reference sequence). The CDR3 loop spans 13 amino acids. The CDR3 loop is CASRPDLTGELFF. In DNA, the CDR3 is TGTGCCAGCAGGCCGGACTTGACCGGGGAGCTGTTTTTT.

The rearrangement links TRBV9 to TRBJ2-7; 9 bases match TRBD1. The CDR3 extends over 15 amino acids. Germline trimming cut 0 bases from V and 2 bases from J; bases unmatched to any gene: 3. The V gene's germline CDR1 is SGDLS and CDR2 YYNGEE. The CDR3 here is CASSVEDRGTYEQYF. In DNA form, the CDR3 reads TGTGCCAGCAGCGTAGAAGACAGGGGGACCTACGAGCAGTACTTC.

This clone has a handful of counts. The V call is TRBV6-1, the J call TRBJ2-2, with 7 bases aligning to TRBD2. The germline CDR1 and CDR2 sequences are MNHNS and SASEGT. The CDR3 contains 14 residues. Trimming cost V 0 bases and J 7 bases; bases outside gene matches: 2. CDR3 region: CASSEASGGGELFF. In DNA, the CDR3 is TGTGCCAGCAGTGAAGCATCGGGGGGCGGGGAGCTGTTTTTT.

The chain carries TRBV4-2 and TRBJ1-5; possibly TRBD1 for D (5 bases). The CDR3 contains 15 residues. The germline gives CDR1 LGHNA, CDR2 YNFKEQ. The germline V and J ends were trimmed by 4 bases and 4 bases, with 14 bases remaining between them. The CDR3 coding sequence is TGTGCCAGCAGCCCAACGGGACTCCCAAATCAGCCCCAGCATTTT. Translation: CASSPTGLPNQPQHF.

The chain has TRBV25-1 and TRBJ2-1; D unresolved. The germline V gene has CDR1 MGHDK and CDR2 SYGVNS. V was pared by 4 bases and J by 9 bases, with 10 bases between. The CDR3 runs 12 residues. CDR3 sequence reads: CASSGINSEQFF. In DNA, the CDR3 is TGTGCCAGCAGTGGGATCAACAGTGAGCAGTTCTTC.

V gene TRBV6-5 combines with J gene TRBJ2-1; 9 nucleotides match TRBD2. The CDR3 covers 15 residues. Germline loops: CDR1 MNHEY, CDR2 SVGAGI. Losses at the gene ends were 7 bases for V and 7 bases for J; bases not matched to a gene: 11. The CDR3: CASTTLGLAMNEQFF. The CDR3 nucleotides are TGTGCCAGCACTACCCTGGGACTAGCCATGAATGAGCAGTTCTTC.